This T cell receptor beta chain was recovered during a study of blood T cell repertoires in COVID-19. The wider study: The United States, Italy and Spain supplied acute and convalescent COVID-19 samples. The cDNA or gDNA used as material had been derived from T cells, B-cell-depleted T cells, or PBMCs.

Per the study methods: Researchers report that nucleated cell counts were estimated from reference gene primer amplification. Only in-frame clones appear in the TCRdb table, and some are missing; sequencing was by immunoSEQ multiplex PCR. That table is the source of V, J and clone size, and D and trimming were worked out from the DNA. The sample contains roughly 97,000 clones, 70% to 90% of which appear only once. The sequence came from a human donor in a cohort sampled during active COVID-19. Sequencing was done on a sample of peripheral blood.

The DNA of the CDR3 is TGTGCCAGCAGCTTACAGGGGTTTGAAGCTTTCTTT. It yields the protein CASSLQGFEAFF. This chain uses TRBV7-9 with TRBJ1-1, with D possibly TRBD1 on 6 matching bases. Trimming left V 2 bases short and J 7 bases short, with 8 bases between. This CDR3 has 12 amino acids. From germline, CDR1 is SEHNR and CDR2 FQNEAQ (reference sequence).